These 14 T cell receptor beta chains originate from one sample sequenced in a study of patients and donors after allogeneic stem cell transplantation. TCRdb recomputed calls from the RT-PCR reads with MiXCR, one row per CDR3 protein. The sample shows some 1,800 distinct CDR3 sequences, about 22% of them seen only once. The specimen was blood, either unsorted or a sorted T cell fraction (not recorded which). These receptors all stem from a human donor who was either an allogeneic HSCT recipient or a stem cell or donor lymphocyte infusion donor (not recorded which). It is not recorded whose cells these are; they may come from a transplant donor.

This clonotype came up a few times. The rearrangement joins TRBV5-1 to TRBJ2-2; 8 bases align to TRBD1. The CDR3 length is 15 residues. The germline CDR1 and CDR2 sequences are SGHRS and YFSETQ. After removal of 4 bases from V and 0 bases from J, the junction contained 2 bases not matched to a gene. The DNA for the CDR3 is TGCGCCAGCAGCGTGGGACAGGCGAACACCGGGGAGCTGTTTTTT. Protein: CASSVGQANTGELFF.

DNA of the CDR3: TGCGCCAGCAGCTTGGCGACAGACTCCTACGAGCAGTACTTC. It encodes CASSLATDSYEQYF. The chain combines TRBV5-1 with TRBJ2-7, with a weak D call TRBD1 (5 bases). The V end lost 0 bases, the J end lost 0 bases, and 7 bases lay between the germline ends. This CDR3 contains 14 residues. Germline lookup yields CDR1 SGHRS and CDR2 YFSETQ.

This clonotype was observed a single time. The V call is TRBV18, the J call TRBJ2-7; 7 positions agree with TRBD2. Trimming at V came to 0 bases and at J to 2 bases, leaving 4 bases not matched to a gene. From germline, CDR1 is KGHSH and CDR2 LQKENI. The CDR3 totals 15 residues. CDR3: CASSPPAGAAYEQYF. The CDR3 DNA is TGTGCCAGCTCACCACCGGCGGGAGCGGCCTACGAGCAGTACTTC.

The chain joins TRBV7-9 to TRBJ1-2; D possibly corresponds to TRBD1 (5 bases). The CDR3 contains 15 residues. Trimming shortened V by 5 bases and J by 4 bases, and 17 bases separated the two germline ends. Germline V gene data show CDR1 as SEHNR and CDR2 as FQNEAQ (reference sequence). The CDR3 bases are TGTGCCAGCAGCGCCCCTTACAGGCTTTTCTATGGCTACACCTTC. This gives the protein CASSAPYRLFYGYTF. The entire variable domain, with the rest obtained from reference TRBV7-9 and TRBJ1-2, is as follows: DTGVSQNPRHKITKRGQNVTFRCDPISEHNRLYWYRQTLGQGPEFLTYFQNEAQLEKSRLLSDRFSAERPKGSFSTLEIQRTEQGDSAMYLCASSAPYRLFYGYTFGSGTRLTVV.

This clonotype is medium-sized within its sample. The gene calls are TRBV6-2 or TRBV6-3 and TRBJ2-7; 7 nucleotides agree with TRBD1. The CDR3 runs to 17 residues. Germline CDR1 and CDR2: MNHEY and SVGEGT. The V and J ends lost 2 bases and 4 bases, in that order; junction bases with no gene match: 14. The CDR3 coding sequence is TGTGCCAGCAGTTACCTGGGACGGGACAGCGGCTGGTACGAGCAGTACTTC. It specifies CASSYLGRDSGWYEQYF.

This chain connects TRBV6-2 or TRBV6-3 to TRBJ2-3, with 7 bases lining up with TRBD1. The junction had 6 bases not matched to a gene; V was cut back by 5 bases and J by 4 bases. Per germline, CDR1 MNHEY and CDR2 SVGEGT. This CDR3 has 14 amino acids. CDR3 residues: CASSTGQVADTQYF. Written as DNA, the CDR3 is TGTGCCAGCAGTACCGGACAGGTAGCAGATACGCAGTATTTT.

V and J are TRBV18 and TRBJ2-7, with D possibly called TRBD1 or TRBD2 (5 bases each). V was trimmed by 2 bases and J by 3 bases, leaving 11 bases between them. CDR3 length: 14 amino acids. Per germline, CDR1 KGHSH and CDR2 LQKENI. The CDR3: CASSPSRDGYEQYF. CDR3 nucleotides: TGTGCCAGCTCACCATCCCGGGACGGCTACGAGCAGTACTTC. Supplemented by reference TRBV18 and TRBJ2-7, the full variable domain reads NAGVMQNPRHLVRRRGQEARLRCSPMKGHSHVYWYRQLPEEGLKFMVYLQKENIIDESGMPKERFSAEFPKEGPSILRIQQVVRGDSAAYFCASSPSRDGYEQYFGPGTRLTVT.

The chain joins TRBV4-1 to TRBJ2-7; D is possibly TRBD1 (5 bases). The germline V and J ends were trimmed by 1 base and 5 bases, with 15 bases remaining between them. Germline V lookup: CDR1 MGHRA, CDR2 YSYEKL. The CDR3 length is 15 residues. The CDR3 sequence: CASSQGDGRAHEQYF. CDR3 bases: TGCGCCAGCAGCCAAGGCGACGGCAGGGCCCACGAGCAGTACTTC.

This clonotype was picked up a small number of times. The chain combines TRBV29-1 with TRBJ1-1; weak D call: TRBD1 (5 bases). Per germline, CDR1 SQVTM and CDR2 ANQGSEA. The CDR3 loop spans 11 amino acids. V gave up 7 bases and J gave up 4 bases, with 10 bases separating them. CDR3 residues: CSGDQGTEAFF. The CDR3 DNA is TGCAGCGGAGATCAGGGCACTGAAGCTTTCTTT.

This clonotype qualifies as large. The chain employs TRBV20-1 and TRBJ2-7; D remains unclear. V gave up 0 bases and J gave up 0 bases, with 9 bases separating them. Per germline, CDR1 DFQATT and CDR2 SNEGSKA (reference sequence). The CDR3 is 14 residues long. CDR3 amino acids: CSARDSGSSYEQYF. As DNA, the CDR3 is TGCAGTGCTAGAGATTCCGGCAGCTCCTACGAGCAGTACTTC.

The chain carries TRBV10-3 and TRBJ1-1; D is undetermined. CDR3 length: 13 residues. Germline values: CDR1 ENHRY, CDR2 SYGVKD. V was clipped by 7 bases and J by 2 bases, with 11 bases between them. The CDR3 DNA follows: TGTGCCATCAATGGTCAGCTTAACACTGAAGCTTTCTTT. Translated: CAINGQLNTEAFF.

This clonotype was detected a few times. J is TRBJ2-3 and V is TRBV7-2; the D gene is possibly TRBD2 (5 bases). This CDR3 region has 13 residues. CDR1 and CDR2 (germline): SGHTA, FQGNSA. Trimming took 4 bases from V and 0 from J, leaving 5 bases between them. The CDR3 region is CASSWTSTDTQYF. The CDR3 DNA reads TGTGCCAGCAGCTGGACTAGCACAGATACGCAGTATTTT.

The V call is TRBV18, the J call TRBJ2-5, with D possibly being TRBD1 (5 bases). Trimming cost V 3 bases and J 5 bases, with 16 bases left between them. Germline V lookup: CDR1 KGHSH, CDR2 LQKENI. CDR3 length: 15 amino acids. CDR3 in DNA: TGTGCCAGCTCACCGCTACAGGACGCCGGGGAGACCCAGTACTTC. Translating it yields CASSPLQDAGETQYF.

This clonotype was counted between two and nine times. This chain links TRBV7-2 with TRBJ2-2, with 9 nucleotides matching TRBD1. The V and J ends lost 8 bases and 4 bases, in that order; junction bases with no gene match: 5. The CDR3 spans 14 residues. CDR1 and CDR2 from the germline V gene are SGHTA and FQGNSA. CDR3 region: CASGGQGGTGELFF. CDR3 nucleotides: TGTGCCAGCGGGGGACAGGGCGGCACCGGGGAGCTGTTTTTT.